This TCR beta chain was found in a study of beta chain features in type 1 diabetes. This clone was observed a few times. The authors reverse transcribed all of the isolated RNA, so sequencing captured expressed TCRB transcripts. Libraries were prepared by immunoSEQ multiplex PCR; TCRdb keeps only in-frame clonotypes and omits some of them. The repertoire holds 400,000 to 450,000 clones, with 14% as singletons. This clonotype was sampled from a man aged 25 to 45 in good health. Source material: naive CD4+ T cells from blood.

CDR3 sequence (DNA): TGTGCCAGCAGCCAGCCCCCCGGGGAGCTGTTTTTT. Translating gives CASSQPPGELFF. The chain recombines TRBV7-2 with TRBJ2-2; no reliable D call. CDR3 size: 12 residues. Per germline, CDR1 SGHTA and CDR2 FQGNSA. The ends were cut back, 5 bases at V and 6 bases at J, with 7 bases in the middle.